The next 27 T cell receptor beta chains were all read from a single sample in a study of response to subunit inactivated influenza vaccine. MiXCR was run by TCRdb on the RT-PCR reads, yielding one entry per CDR3 protein. This table holds about 500,000 distinct CDR3 sequences, 10% to 15% found once. Source: PBMCs from blood, taken about 40 days after vaccination. These receptor sequences come from a man aged 50 to 59 who received an inactivated influenza vaccine.

A few counts support this clonotype. The V and J genes are TRBV5-8 and TRBJ2-1; 8 nucleotides line up with TRBD1. V dropped 4 bases and J dropped 6; count of bases not matched to a gene: 9. Germline V CDR1 and CDR2: SGHTS, YDEGEE. The length of the CDR3 is 15 residues. This chain's CDR3 is CASSRRQGLSNEQFF. DNA of the CDR3: TGTGCCAGCAGCAGGCGACAGGGGTTGAGCAATGAGCAGTTCTTC.

This rearrangement joins TRBV24-1 to TRBJ2-3, with TRBD1 matching over 7 bases. Germline V gene data show CDR1 as KGHDR and CDR2 as SFDVKD. V gave up 4 bases and J gave up 1 base; unmatched junction bases: 4. This CDR3 is built from 15 residues. The CDR3 sequence is CATSDLGQGTDTQYF. CDR3 nucleotides: TGTGCCACCAGTGACCTAGGACAGGGCACAGATACGCAGTATTTT.

The chain combines TRBV15 with TRBJ2-7; 7 nucleotides agree with TRBD2. V trimming: 0 bases; J trimming: 0 bases; junction bases outside the gene matches: 8. The CDR3 is made up of 17 amino acids. From germline, CDR1 is LNHNV and CDR2 YYDKDF (reference sequence). The DNA of the CDR3 is TGTGCCACCAGCAGAGATCGCACTAGCGCATACTCCTACGAGCAGTACTTC. Protein sequence: CATSRDRTSAYSYEQYF.

This chain joins TRBV15 and TRBJ2-3; 9 bases align to TRBD1. Per germline, CDR1 LNHNV and CDR2 YYDKDF (reference sequence). The CDR3 length is 19 residues. V trimming: 5 bases; J trimming: 0 bases; junction bases outside the gene matches: 15. CDR3 sequence reads: CATSYRYPGQGSSTDTQYF. In DNA, the CDR3 is TGTGCCACCAGCTACAGATACCCGGGACAGGGATCGAGCACAGATACGCAGTATTTT.

This clonotype was seen a handful of times. Here the CDR3 DNA reads TGCGCCAGCAGCTTGGGCCAGGGGGGAGGTGAGCAGTTCTTC. It encodes CASSLGQGGGEQFF. J is TRBJ2-1 and V is TRBV5-1; possibly TRBD1 for D (7 bases). Germline assignment: CDR1 SGHRS and CDR2 YFSETQ. The CDR3 is made up of 14 amino acids. Deletions cut 0 bases from V and 9 bases from J, with 13 bases between.

The chain carries TRBV4-3 and TRBJ2-7; D gene uncertain. Germline lookup yields CDR1 LGHNA and CDR2 YSLEER. There are 16 residues in the CDR3. The V and J ends lost 4 bases and 0 bases respectively, with 16 bases between them. CDR3 bases: TGCGCCAGCAGCCCCTATCTCCAGTCGAGCTCCTACGAGCAGTACTTC. Translating gives CASSPYLQSSSYEQYF.

V is TRBV29-1 and J is TRBJ2-1, with TRBD2 matching 14 bases. The junction had 7 bases not matched to a gene; V was cut back by 5 bases and J by 10 bases. CDR3 size: 14 residues. CDR1 and CDR2 (germline): SQVTM, ANQGSEA. The chain's CDR3 is CSVTGTSGSGEQFF. In DNA form, the CDR3 reads TGCAGCGTTACCGGGACTAGCGGGAGTGGGGAGCAGTTCTTC.

CDR3 sequence (DNA): TGCGCCAGCAGCGGTAGCGTCGGGTCCTACAATGAGCAGTTCTTC. Protein: CASSGSVGSYNEQFF. This rearrangement joins TRBV5-1 to TRBJ2-1, with a weak D call TRBD2 (5 bases). V lost 4 bases and J lost 1, with 12 bases in between. This CDR3 comprises 15 residues. Germline values: CDR1 SGHRS, CDR2 YFSETQ.

The sample holds a few counts of this clonotype. The chain couples TRBV5-1 to TRBJ2-7; the match to TRBD2 covers 8 bases. The CDR3 is 15 amino acids. The germline CDR1 and CDR2 sequences are SGHRS and YFSETQ. After removal of 5 bases from V and 0 bases from J, the junction contained 7 bases not matched to a gene. In nucleotides, the CDR3 is TGCGCCAGCAGACTCGGCGGGACTAGCTCCTACGAGCAGTACTTC. This codes for CASRLGGTSSYEQYF.

The genes are TRBV4-3 and TRBJ2-7, with a possible D match to TRBD2 (7 bases). V shed 1 base and J shed 6 bases, with 13 bases lying between them. The CDR3 is made up of 14 amino acids. Germline V gives CDR1 LGHNA, CDR2 YSLEER. The CDR3 protein is CASSQVGGRSEQYF. The CDR3 nucleotides are TGCGCCAGCAGCCAAGTGGGGGGGCGTAGCGAGCAGTACTTC.

This chain connects TRBV29-1 to TRBJ1-1; 7 bases line up with TRBD1. V gave up 3 bases and J gave up 5 bases; unmatched junction bases: 9. This CDR3 has 14 amino acids. CDR1 SQVTM and CDR2 ANQGSEA come from the germline V gene. Written as DNA, the CDR3 is TGCAGCGTTGATAAAGGGGGCCTAGGAACTGAAGCTTTCTTT. This gives the protein CSVDKGGLGTEAFF.

The V gene is TRBV18, the J gene TRBJ1-1; D uncertain. Germline CDR1 and CDR2: KGHSH and LQKENI. Between the trimmed V and J ends, which lost 6 bases and 1 base, there was a span of 9 bases. The CDR3 is made up of 13 amino acids. In DNA form, the CDR3 reads TGTGCCAGCTCCGATCTGGGGAACACTGAAGCTTTCTTT. Translation: CASSDLGNTEAFF.

This clonotype was recorded many times. J is TRBJ1-5 and V is TRBV2; D remains ambiguous. Germline CDR1 SNHLY, CDR2 FYNNEI. Trimming took off 0 bases at V and 9 bases at J, with 9 bases between the two ends. CDR3 size: 13 residues. The CDR3 coding sequence is TGTGCCAGCAGTGAAGCTCGGGAGAGGCCCCAGCATTTT. It translates to CASSEARERPQHF.

The chain joins TRBV12-3 or TRBV12-4 to TRBJ1-6, with 8 bases identical to TRBD1. Trimming removed 6 bases from V and 5 bases from J; junction bases left unmatched: 3. This CDR3 contains 14 residues. The CDR3 DNA reads as TGTGCCAGCAGCCTGGACAGGGATAATTCACCCCTCCACTTT. Translating gives CASSLDRDNSPLHF.

This clonotype was detected ten times or more. This rearrangement joins TRBV12-3 or TRBV12-4 to TRBJ2-3; 8 positions agree with TRBD2. CDR3 length equals 17 residues. Trimming at V came to 8 bases and at J to 2 bases, leaving 15 bases not matched to a gene. CDR3 residues: CASLPEPRTSFTDTQYF. CDR3 nucleotides: TGTGCCAGCCTACCTGAACCTCGGACTAGCTTCACAGATACGCAGTATTTT.

This clonotype was seen ten or more times. The V gene is TRBV4-3, the J gene TRBJ2-7, with 12 bases that match TRBD2. The V gene end was trimmed by 4 bases and the J gene end by 0 bases; junction bases not matched to a gene: 1. The CDR3 sequence is 15 residues long. The V gene's germline CDR1 is LGHNA and CDR2 YSLEER. The CDR3 coding sequence is TGCGCCAGCAGCCGGGGACTAGCGGGCTCCTACGAGCAGTACTTC. This sequence encodes CASSRGLAGSYEQYF.

For the CDR3, the DNA is TGTGCCAGCAGTTTTTTGACAACTATGGGCTACACCTTC. Its protein product is CASSFLTTMGYTF. V and J are TRBV28 and TRBJ1-2; the D is unclear. CDR1 and CDR2 (germline): MDHEN, SYDVKM. This CDR3 is 13 amino acids long. Deletions cut 3 bases from V and 8 bases from J, with 13 bases between.

This sequence joins TRBV6-2 or TRBV6-3 and TRBJ2-7, with D maybe TRBD1 (6 bases). The length of the CDR3 is 13 residues. Trimming cost V 10 bases and J 5 bases, with 18 bases left between them. CDR1 and CDR2 from the germline V gene are MNHEY and SVGEGT. In nucleotides, the CDR3 is TGTGCCACCAGGGGAATGGTGTTCCACGAGCAGTACTTC. Protein product: CATRGMVFHEQYF.

This clonotype has at least ten counts. The chain links TRBV6-5 to TRBJ1-2, with 7 positions matching TRBD1. The CDR3 totals 14 residues. Germline V gene lookup returns CDR1 MNHEY and CDR2 SVGAGI. V was pared by 2 bases and J by 6 bases, with 6 bases of the junction left unmatched. CDR3 sequence: CASSYRGQKNGYTF. The CDR3 bases are TGTGCCAGCAGTTACAGGGGACAGAAAAATGGCTACACCTTC.

This clonotype has a handful of counts. The chain couples TRBV29-1 to TRBJ2-1; D may be TRBD1 (6 bases). Germline loops: CDR1 SQVTM, CDR2 ANQGSEA. The ends were cut back, 4 bases at V and 4 bases at J, with 20 bases in the middle. The CDR3 covers 16 residues. The chain's CDR3 is CSVGLRTAPTYNEQFF. The CDR3 region has the DNA TGCAGCGTTGGCCTTCGGACAGCACCAACTTACAATGAGCAGTTCTTC.

This clonotype was counted at least ten times. The CDR3 DNA is TGTGCCAGCAGCGCGGTCCCGGCGCCCCAGCATTTT. Amino acids: CASSAVPAPQHF. The chain couples TRBV12-3 or TRBV12-4 to TRBJ1-5; D uncertain. This CDR3 has 12 amino acids. V was clipped by 6 bases and J by 9 bases, with 12 bases between them.

This clonotype showed up just a few times. This rearrangement joins TRBV12-3 or TRBV12-4 to TRBJ1-5, with D perhaps matching TRBD1 (6 bases). V lost 2 bases and J 0 bases, leaving 14 bases between the germline ends. The CDR3 is made up of 17 amino acids. The CDR3 bases are TGTGCCAGCAGTTTAAGAGGGGGGAAACTTAGCAATCAGCCCCAGCATTTT. Its protein product is CASSLRGGKLSNQPQHF.

The chain employs TRBV20-1 and TRBJ2-1; TRBD1 aligns across 7 bases. The CDR3 is made up of 17 amino acids. The V gene end was trimmed by 7 bases and the J gene end by 0 bases; junction bases not matched to a gene: 15. Germline CDR1 is DFQATT and CDR2 is SNEGSKA (reference sequence). The DNA for the CDR3 is TGCAGTGTCTCTCCCAGACAGGGAAAAGACTCCTACAATGAGCAGTTCTTC. Translation gives CSVSPRQGKDSYNEQFF.

J is TRBJ1-6 and V is TRBV7-2; no clear D gene. Trimming shortened V by 5 bases and J by 3 bases, and 8 bases separated the two germline ends. In germline, CDR1 is SGHTA, CDR2 FQGNSA. CDR3 length: 14 amino acids. As DNA, the CDR3 is TGTGCCAGCAGCGCGAGGGACTATAATTCACCCCTCCACTTT. Protein product: CASSARDYNSPLHF.

This chain links TRBV29-1 with TRBJ2-3, with 7 bases aligning to TRBD2. Losses at the gene ends were 4 bases for V and 2 bases for J; bases not matched to a gene: 9. This CDR3 has 15 amino acids. CDR1 is SQVTM, CDR2 ANQGSEA, per germline. CDR3 coding DNA: TGCAGCGTTGTACAGCTAGCGGCAATCACAGATACGCAGTATTTT. It encodes CSVVQLAAITDTQYF.

Comments on this clonotype: At one of its ends the junction is not consistent with the germline gene, which may arise from a read error. The CDR3 protein is CACSPRLGSGSNNEQYF. The CDR3 bases are TGTGCCTGCAGCCCACGACTTGGTAGCGGGAGCAACAATGAGCAGTACTTC. V is TRBV3-1 and J is TRBJ2-1; TRBD2 matches at 9 bases. The J call may be incorrect, as the DNA end agrees better with TRBJ2-7. CDR3 size: 17 residues. From germline, CDR1 is LGHDT and CDR2 YNNKEL (reference sequence).

This clonotype was seen ten or more times. V is TRBV12-3 or TRBV12-4 and J is TRBJ2-2; D uncertain. The CDR3 runs to 11 residues. V was pared by 4 bases and J by 6 bases, with 3 bases between. In DNA, the CDR3 is TGTGCCAGCAGTTCCGCCGGGGAGCTGTTTTTT. This codes for CASSSAGELFF.